This T cell receptor beta chain came from a study of blood T cell repertoires in COVID-19. Whole-study context: The United States, Italy and Spain were the sources of the acute and convalescent COVID-19 samples. PBMCs, B-cell-depleted T cells, or T cells provided the cDNA or gDNA that made up the material.

While infection was still active, Seattle patients were enrolled and then followed longitudinally. This CDR3 is 15 amino acids long. V gave up 7 bases and J gave up 0 bases, with 13 bases separating them. Per the germline V gene, CDR1 is MNHNY and CDR2 is SVGAGI (reference sequence). This clone was observed a single time. Original data processing: Reference gene primer amplification in the assay estimated nucleated cell counts. Clones were sequenced by immunoSEQ multiplex PCR, and TCRdb holds only the in-frame ones, with some missing. V, J and clone size were drawn from that table, and D and trimming were deduced from the DNA. The repertoire includes 330,000 or so clones, roughly 90% of them detected once, and approximately 9.4% sits in the top ten.

This receptor was obtained from a man aged 25 to 40 with COVID-19, enrolled during active disease. Material for sequencing was peripheral blood. J is TRBJ2-1 and V is TRBV6-6, with D maybe TRBD2 (6 bases). The CDR3 region has the DNA TGTGCCAGCATAATAGCGGTTAGCTCCTACAATGAGCAGTTCTTC. It codes for CASIIAVSSYNEQFF.